A single sample is the source of the 14 T cell receptor beta chains below, sequenced in a study of cytomegalovirus exposure and HLA in healthy donors. It was with 60 Vbeta and 13 Jbeta primers that the PCR ran. Produced via immunoSEQ multiplex PCR; TCRdb's table is partial and in-frame only. The data hold around 120,000 clones, with 84% observed a single time. Sequencing was performed on PBMCs. These receptors were obtained from a man in his fifties in good health and CMV-seronegative.

The J gene is TRBJ2-2, the V gene TRBV6-5, with D possibly matching TRBD2 (6 bases). The germline V and J ends were trimmed by 5 bases and 6 bases, with 10 bases remaining between them. Germline V gene sequence: CDR1 MNHEY, CDR2 SVGAGI. The CDR3 consists of 13 residues. The CDR3 coding sequence is TGTGCCAGCAGTCGGGGGTCGGCCGGGGAGCTGTTTTTT. Encoded protein: CASSRGSAGELFF.

The chain recombines TRBV7-9 with TRBJ1-2; 9 bases are a match to TRBD1. This CDR3 spans 14 amino acids. CDR1 and CDR2 (germline): SEHNR, FQNEAQ (reference sequence). The J segment lost 7 bases and the V segment lost 4 bases, leaving 7 bases of the junction unmatched. CDR3 nucleotides: TGTGCCAGCAGCTGGACGGGACAGGGTAGTGGCTACACCTTC. Protein sequence: CASSWTGQGSGYTF.

V and J are TRBV19 and TRBJ2-7; TRBD2 agrees at 7 bases. This CDR3 contains 14 residues. J was trimmed by 0 bases and V by 8 bases; bases with no gene match: 7. Germline V gives CDR1 LNHDA, CDR2 SQIVND (reference sequence). CDR3 loop: CASGSGASSYEQYF. CDR3 nucleotide sequence: TGTGCCAGTGGAAGCGGGGCAAGCTCCTACGAGCAGTACTTC.

The chain uses TRBV30 and TRBJ2-5; 9 nucleotides match TRBD1. The length of the CDR3 is 13 residues. CDR1 and CDR2 (germline): GTSNPN, SVGIG (reference sequence). With V trimmed by 5 bases and J by 5 bases, 6 bases remained unmatched. CDR3 nucleotides: TGTGCCTGGGGACAGGGGCGATTGGAGACCCAGTACTTC. It codes for CAWGQGRLETQYF.

The chain employs TRBV10-2 and TRBJ2-3, with a weak D call TRBD2 (6 bases). V lost 4 bases and J lost 7, with 15 bases in between. This CDR3 is built from 14 residues. Germline V gene sequence: CDR1 WSHSY, CDR2 SAAADI. The DNA of the CDR3 is TGCGCCAGCAGTGTAGGAGGGGCGCGAAATACGCAGTATTTT. Translation: CASSVGGARNTQYF.

The gene calls are TRBV19 and TRBJ2-3; 10 nucleotides match TRBD1. The CDR3 is made up of 14 amino acids. Trimming cost V 7 bases and J 5 bases; bases outside gene matches: 6. CDR1 LNHDA and CDR2 SQIVND come from the germline V gene (reference sequence). CDR3 region: CASMGQGNIDTQYF. The CDR3 nucleotides are TGTGCCAGTATGGGACAGGGGAATATAGATACGCAGTATTTT.

The chain couples TRBV4-3 to TRBJ2-2, with TRBD2 matching over 11 bases. Germline assignment: CDR1 LGHNA and CDR2 YSLEER. The trim removed 4 bases at V and 4 bases at J, leaving 2 bases unmatched. This CDR3 region has 15 residues. The CDR3 here is CASSPTSGGTGELFF. Written as DNA, the CDR3 is TGCGCCAGCAGCCCTACTAGCGGGGGCACCGGGGAGCTGTTTTTT.

Here the CDR3 reads CASSPRGGTEAFF. In nucleotides, the CDR3 is TGTGCCAGCAGCCCCAGGGGTGGCACTGAAGCTTTCTTT. The J gene is TRBJ1-1, the V gene TRBV2; a possible D gene is TRBD1 (6 bases). Germline values: CDR1 SNHLY, CDR2 FYNNEI. The CDR3 covers 13 residues. V was clipped by 6 bases and J by 4 bases, with 12 bases between them.

J is TRBJ2-5 and V is TRBV5-1; no definite D call. CDR3 length equals 10 residues. Germline CDR1 is SGHRS and CDR2 is YFSETQ. V lost 8 bases and J lost 5, with 7 bases in between. CDR3 amino acids: CASNGETQYF. The CDR3 DNA follows: TGCGCCAGTAACGGGGAGACCCAGTACTTC. Together with reference TRBV5-1 and TRBJ2-5, the CDR3 gives the full variable domain: KAGVTQTPRYLIKTRGQQVTLSCSPISGHRSVSWYQQTPGQGLQFLFEYFSETQRNKGNFPGRFSGRQFSNSRSEMNVSTLELGDSALYLCASNGETQYFGPGTRLLVL.

The J gene is TRBJ2-7, the V gene TRBV6-1; D is perhaps TRBD1 (5 bases). CDR3 length: 14 amino acids. Germline CDR1 and CDR2: MNHNS and SASEGT. V shed 2 bases and J shed 0 bases, with 8 bases lying between them. Here the CDR3 reads CASSEMDNSYEQYF. The CDR3 bases are TGTGCCAGCAGTGAAATGGACAACTCCTACGAGCAGTACTTC.

The V gene is TRBV7-2, the J gene TRBJ2-5; D is perhaps TRBD1 (6 bases). Germline V gene data show CDR1 as SGHTA and CDR2 as FQGNSA. The CDR3 length is 13 residues. V dropped 6 bases and J dropped 2 bases, with 10 bases sitting between them. The CDR3 coding sequence is TGTGCCAGCAGGTCTGGACAGCAAGAGACCCAGTACTTC. Amino acid sequence: CASRSGQQETQYF. Full variable domain (rest looked up from reference TRBV7-2 and TRBJ2-5): GAGVSQSPSNKVTEKGKDVELRCDPISGHTALYWYRQSLGQGLEFLIYFQGNSAPDKSGLPSDRFSAERTGGSVSTLTIQRTQQEDSAVYLCASRSGQQETQYFGPGTRLLVL.

The chain recombines TRBV13 with TRBJ2-1; 8 positions match TRBD2. The CDR3 covers 17 residues. The germline gives CDR1 PRHDT, CDR2 FYEKMQ (reference sequence). V gave up 0 bases and J gave up 6 bases; unmatched junction bases: 10. The CDR3 loop is CASSLGWTERGTNEQFF. The CDR3 DNA follows: TGTGCCAGCAGCTTAGGATGGACAGAGCGGGGGACCAATGAGCAGTTCTTC.

This clone occurred once. This rearrangement joins TRBV5-1 to TRBJ1-1; tentatively, D is TRBD1 (5 bases). CDR3 length: 13 residues. Trimming took off 4 bases at V and 11 bases at J, with 18 bases between the two ends. The germline CDR1 and CDR2 sequences are SGHRS and YFSETQ. The chain's CDR3 is CASSQEGQDSAFF. CDR3 DNA sequence: TGCGCCAGCAGCCAGGAGGGGCAGGATTCGGCTTTCTTT.

V gene TRBV5-8 combines with J gene TRBJ2-1; D possibly corresponds to TRBD1 (6 bases). The CDR3 has 13 residues. Germline V lookup: CDR1 SGHTS, CDR2 YDEGEE. V was shortened by 1 base and J by 9 bases, with 11 bases between the two germline ends. CDR3 DNA: TGTGCCAGCAGCTTGCGGGTGGACAGTGAGCAGTTCTTC. This translates into CASSLRVDSEQFF.